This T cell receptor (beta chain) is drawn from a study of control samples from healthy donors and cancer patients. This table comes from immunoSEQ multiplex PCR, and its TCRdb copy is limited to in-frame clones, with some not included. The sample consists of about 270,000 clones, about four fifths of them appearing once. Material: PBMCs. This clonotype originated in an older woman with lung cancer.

This chain's CDR3 is CASLRVGTEAFF. CDR3 coding DNA: TGTGCCAGCTTGAGGGTTGGCACTGAAGCTTTCTTT. This sequence joins TRBV6-5 and TRBJ1-1; D gene uncertain. The CDR3 loop spans 12 amino acids. V lost 8 bases and J 4 bases, leaving 11 bases between the germline ends. In germline, CDR1 is MNHEY, CDR2 SVGAGI.